What follows describes a single T cell receptor (beta chain). Antigen specificity is unknown. Germline lookup yields CDR1 LNHDA and CDR2 SQIVND (reference sequence). Trimming left V 6 bases short and J 6 bases short, with 24 bases between. The CDR3 length is 17 residues. The assay used was immunoSEQ (version v3.0), run at survey level. Method: immunoSEQ multiplex PCR; TCRdb's copy keeps in-frame clones and lacks some. The table shows nearly 25,000 clones, with roughly 82% occurring only once. The sample comes from a study of long-term antiretroviral therapy in people with HIV. Study-wide results and limits: Clones with expansion before ART led the repertoire at all time points. Participants lacked recorded data on ART adherence, viral resistance or therapy changes.

The United States was where all participants with HIV were treated. In each sample, about 0.9-10 million cryopreserved PBMC were present before DNA extraction. The specimen was unsorted PBMCs, collected 3 years after starting antiretroviral therapy. The clonotype comes from a man aged 45-60 years with HIV. This chain joins TRBV19 and TRBJ2-1, with D possibly being TRBD1 (6 bases). This chain's CDR3 is CASRRGLWQDTSNEQFF. The CDR3 bases are TGTGCCAGTAGGAGGGGGTTGTGGCAGGACACCTCCAATGAGCAGTTCTTC.